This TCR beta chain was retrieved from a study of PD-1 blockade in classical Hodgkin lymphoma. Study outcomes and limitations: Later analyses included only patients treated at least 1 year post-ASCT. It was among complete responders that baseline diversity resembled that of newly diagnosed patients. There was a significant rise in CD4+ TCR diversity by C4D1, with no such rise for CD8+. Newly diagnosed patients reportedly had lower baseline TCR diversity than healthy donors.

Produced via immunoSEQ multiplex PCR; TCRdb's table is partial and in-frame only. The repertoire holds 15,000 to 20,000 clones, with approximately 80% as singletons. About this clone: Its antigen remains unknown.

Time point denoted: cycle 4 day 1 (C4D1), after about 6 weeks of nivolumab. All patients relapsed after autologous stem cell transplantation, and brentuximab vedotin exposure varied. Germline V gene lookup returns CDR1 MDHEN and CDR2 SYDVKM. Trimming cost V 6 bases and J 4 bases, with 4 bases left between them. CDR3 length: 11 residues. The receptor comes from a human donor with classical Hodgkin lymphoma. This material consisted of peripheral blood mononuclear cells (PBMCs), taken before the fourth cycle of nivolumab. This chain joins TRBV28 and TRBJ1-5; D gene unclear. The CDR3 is CASSLNQPQHF. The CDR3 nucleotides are TGTGCCAGCAGCCTAAATCAGCCCCAGCATTTT.